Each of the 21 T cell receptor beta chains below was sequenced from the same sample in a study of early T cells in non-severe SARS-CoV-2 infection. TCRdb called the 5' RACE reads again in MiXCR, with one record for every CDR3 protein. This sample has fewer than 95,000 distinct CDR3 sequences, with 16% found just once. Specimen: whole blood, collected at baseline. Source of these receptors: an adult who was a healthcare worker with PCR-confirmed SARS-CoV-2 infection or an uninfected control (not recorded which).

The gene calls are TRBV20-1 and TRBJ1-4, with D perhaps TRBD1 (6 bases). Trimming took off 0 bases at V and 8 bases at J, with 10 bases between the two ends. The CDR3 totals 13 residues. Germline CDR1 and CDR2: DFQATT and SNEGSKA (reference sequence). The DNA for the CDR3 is TGCAGTGCTAGAGACAGGGGTGGCGAAAAACTGTTTTTT. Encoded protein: CSARDRGGEKLFF.

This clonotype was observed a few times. DNA for the CDR3: TGCGCCAGCAGCCAAGATCAGCGCAGCTATGGCTACACCTTC. Encoded protein: CASSQDQRSYGYTF. The V gene is TRBV4-1, the J gene TRBJ1-2; no definite D call. Looked up from germline, CDR1 is MGHRA and CDR2 is YSYEKL. V lost 0 bases, J lost 4 bases, and 9 bases lay in between. This CDR3 is built from 14 residues.

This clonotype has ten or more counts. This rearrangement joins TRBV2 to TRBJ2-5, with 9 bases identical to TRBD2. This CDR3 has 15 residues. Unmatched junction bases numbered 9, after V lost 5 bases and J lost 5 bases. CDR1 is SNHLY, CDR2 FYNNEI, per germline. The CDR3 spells CASSFLAGERETQYF. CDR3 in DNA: TGTGCCAGCAGTTTCTTAGCGGGAGAGCGGGAGACCCAGTACTTC.

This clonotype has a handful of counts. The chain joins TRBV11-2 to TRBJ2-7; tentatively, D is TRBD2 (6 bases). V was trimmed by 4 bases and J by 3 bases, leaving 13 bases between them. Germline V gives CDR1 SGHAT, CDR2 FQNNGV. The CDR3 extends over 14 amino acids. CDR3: CASSSVGGSYEQYF. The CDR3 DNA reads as TGTGCCAGCAGCTCCGTCGGAGGGAGCTACGAGCAGTACTTC.

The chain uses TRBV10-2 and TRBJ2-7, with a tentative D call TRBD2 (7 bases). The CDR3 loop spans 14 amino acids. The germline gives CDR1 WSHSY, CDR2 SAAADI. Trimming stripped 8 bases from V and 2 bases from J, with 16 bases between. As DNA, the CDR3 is TGCGCCAGCGCTAGGGGGGGATCCGCCTACGAGCAGTACTTC. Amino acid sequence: CASARGGSAYEQYF.

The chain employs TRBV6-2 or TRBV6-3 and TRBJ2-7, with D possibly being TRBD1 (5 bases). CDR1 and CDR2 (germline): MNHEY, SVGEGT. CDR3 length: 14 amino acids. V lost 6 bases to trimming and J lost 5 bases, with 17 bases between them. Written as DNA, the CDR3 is TGTGCCAGCAGCTCAGCTACAGGATACAACGAGCAGTACTTC. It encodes CASSSATGYNEQYF.

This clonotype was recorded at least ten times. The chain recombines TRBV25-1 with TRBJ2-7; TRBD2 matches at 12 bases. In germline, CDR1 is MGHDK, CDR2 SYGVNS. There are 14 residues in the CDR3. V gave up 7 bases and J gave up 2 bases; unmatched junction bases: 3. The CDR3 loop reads CASTPSGRAYEQYF. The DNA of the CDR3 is TGTGCCAGCACGCCTAGCGGGAGGGCCTACGAGCAGTACTTC.

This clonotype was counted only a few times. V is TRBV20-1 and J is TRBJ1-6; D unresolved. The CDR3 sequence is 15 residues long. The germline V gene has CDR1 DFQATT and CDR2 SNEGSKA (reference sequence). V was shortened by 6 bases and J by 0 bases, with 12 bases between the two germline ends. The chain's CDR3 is CSATPDGSYNSPLHF. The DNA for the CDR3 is TGCAGTGCCACCCCCGACGGCTCCTATAATTCACCCCTCCACTTT.

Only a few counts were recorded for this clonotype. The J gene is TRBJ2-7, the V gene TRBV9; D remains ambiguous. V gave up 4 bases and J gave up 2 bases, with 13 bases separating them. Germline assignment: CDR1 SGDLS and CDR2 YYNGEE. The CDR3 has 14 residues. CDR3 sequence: CASSPRLEPYEQYF. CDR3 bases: TGTGCCAGCAGCCCCCGACTGGAGCCCTACGAGCAGTACTTC.

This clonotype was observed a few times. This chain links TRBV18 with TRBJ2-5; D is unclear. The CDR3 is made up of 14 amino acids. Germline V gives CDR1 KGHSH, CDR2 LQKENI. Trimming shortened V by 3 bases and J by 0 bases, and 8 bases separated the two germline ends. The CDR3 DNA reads TGTGCCAGCTCACCCCGAGCAGACCAAGAGACCCAGTACTTC. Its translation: CASSPRADQETQYF.

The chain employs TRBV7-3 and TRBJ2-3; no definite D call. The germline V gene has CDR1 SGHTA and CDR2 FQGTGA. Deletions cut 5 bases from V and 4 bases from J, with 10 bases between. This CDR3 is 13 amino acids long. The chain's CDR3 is CASSLNSADTQYF. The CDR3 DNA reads TGTGCCAGCAGCCTAAACTCGGCAGATACGCAGTATTTT.

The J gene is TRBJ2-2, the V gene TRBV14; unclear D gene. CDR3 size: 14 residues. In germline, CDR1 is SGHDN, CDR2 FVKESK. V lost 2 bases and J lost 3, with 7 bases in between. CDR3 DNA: TGTGCCAGCAGCCAAAGGTCCTACACCGGGGAGCTGTTTTTT. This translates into CASSQRSYTGELFF.

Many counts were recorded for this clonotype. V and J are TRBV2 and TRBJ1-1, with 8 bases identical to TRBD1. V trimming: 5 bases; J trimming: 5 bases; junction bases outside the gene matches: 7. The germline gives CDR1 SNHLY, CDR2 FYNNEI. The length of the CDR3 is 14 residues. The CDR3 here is CASSRTGRGTEAFF. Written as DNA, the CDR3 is TGTGCCAGCAGTCGGACAGGGAGGGGGACTGAAGCTTTCTTT.

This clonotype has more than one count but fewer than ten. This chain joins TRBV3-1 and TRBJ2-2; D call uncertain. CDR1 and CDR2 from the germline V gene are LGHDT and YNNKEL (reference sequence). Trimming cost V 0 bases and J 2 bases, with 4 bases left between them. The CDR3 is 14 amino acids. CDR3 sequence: CASSQELNTGELFF. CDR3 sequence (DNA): TGTGCCAGCAGCCAAGAACTTAACACCGGGGAGCTGTTTTTT.

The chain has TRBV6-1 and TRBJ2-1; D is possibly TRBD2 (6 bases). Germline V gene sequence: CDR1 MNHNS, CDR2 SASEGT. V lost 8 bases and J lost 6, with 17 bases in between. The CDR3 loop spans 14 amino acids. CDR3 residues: CASWLFGTFNEQFF. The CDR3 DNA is TGTGCCAGCTGGTTATTCGGGACTTTCAATGAGCAGTTCTTC.

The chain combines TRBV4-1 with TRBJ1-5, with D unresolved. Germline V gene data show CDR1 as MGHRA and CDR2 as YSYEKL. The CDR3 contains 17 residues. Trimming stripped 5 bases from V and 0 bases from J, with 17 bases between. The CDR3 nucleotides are TGCGCCAGCAGCTCATTCCCCGGCAGATATAGCAATCAGCCCCAGCATTTT. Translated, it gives CASSSFPGRYSNQPQHF.

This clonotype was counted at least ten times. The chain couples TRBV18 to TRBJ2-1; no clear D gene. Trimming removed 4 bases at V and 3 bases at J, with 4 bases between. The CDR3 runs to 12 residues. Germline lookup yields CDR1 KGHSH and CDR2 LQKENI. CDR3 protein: CASSLDYNEQFF. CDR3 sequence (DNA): TGTGCCAGCTCACTCGACTACAATGAGCAGTTCTTC.

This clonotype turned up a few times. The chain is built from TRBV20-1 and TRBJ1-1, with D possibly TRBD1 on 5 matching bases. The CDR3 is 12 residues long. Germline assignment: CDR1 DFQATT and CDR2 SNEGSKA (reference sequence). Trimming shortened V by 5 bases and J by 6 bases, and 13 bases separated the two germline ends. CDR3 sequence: CSADSLAAEAFF. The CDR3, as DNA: TGCAGTGCTGACAGCCTTGCTGCTGAAGCTTTCTTT.

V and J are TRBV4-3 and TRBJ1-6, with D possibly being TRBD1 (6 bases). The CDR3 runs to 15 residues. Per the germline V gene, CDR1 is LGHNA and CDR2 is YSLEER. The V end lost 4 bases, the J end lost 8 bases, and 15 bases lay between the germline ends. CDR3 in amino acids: CASSLGDKGHSPLHF. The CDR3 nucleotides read TGCGCCAGCAGCCTTGGGGACAAAGGGCATTCACCCCTCCACTTT.

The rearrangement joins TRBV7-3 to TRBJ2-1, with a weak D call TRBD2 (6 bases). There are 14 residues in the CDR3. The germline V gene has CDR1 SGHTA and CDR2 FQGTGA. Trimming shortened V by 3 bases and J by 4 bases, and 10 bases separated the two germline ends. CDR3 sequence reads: CASSFGGKYNEQFF. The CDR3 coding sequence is TGTGCCAGCAGCTTCGGCGGGAAATACAATGAGCAGTTCTTC.

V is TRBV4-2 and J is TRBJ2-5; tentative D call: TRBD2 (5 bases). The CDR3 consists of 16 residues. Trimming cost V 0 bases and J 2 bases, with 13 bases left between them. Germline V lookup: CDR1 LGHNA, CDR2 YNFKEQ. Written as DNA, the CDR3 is TGTGCCAGCAGCCAAGATCTTATGGGCGGGCAAGAGACCCAGTACTTC. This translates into CASSQDLMGGQETQYF.